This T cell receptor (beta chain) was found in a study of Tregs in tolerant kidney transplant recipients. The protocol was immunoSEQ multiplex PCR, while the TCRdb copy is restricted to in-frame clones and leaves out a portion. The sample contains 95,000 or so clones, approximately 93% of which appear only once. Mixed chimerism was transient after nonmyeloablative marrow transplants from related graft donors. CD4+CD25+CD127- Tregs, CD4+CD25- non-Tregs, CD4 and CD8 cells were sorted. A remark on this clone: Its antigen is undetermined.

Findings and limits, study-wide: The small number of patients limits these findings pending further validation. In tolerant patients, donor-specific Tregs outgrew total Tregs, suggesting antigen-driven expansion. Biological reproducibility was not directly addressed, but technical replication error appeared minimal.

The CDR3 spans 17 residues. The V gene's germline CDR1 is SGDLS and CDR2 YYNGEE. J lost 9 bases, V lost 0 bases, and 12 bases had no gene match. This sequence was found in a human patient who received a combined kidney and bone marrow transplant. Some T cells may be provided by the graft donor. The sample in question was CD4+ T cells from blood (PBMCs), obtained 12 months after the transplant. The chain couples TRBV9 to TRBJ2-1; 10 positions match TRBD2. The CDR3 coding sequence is TGTGCCAGCAGCGTAGCTACAAGGGCTAGCGGGAGATTTGAGCAGTTCTTC. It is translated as CASSVATRASGRFEQFF. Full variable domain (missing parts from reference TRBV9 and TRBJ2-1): DSGVTQTPKHLITATGQRVTLRCSPRSGDLSVYWYQQSLDQGLQFLIQYYNGEERAKGNILERFSAQQFPDLHSELNLSSLELGDSALYFCASSVATRASGRFEQFFGPGTRLTVL.